A selection of T cell receptor beta chains follows, all from one sample in a study of beta chain features in type 1 diabetes. The protocol was immunoSEQ multiplex PCR, while the TCRdb copy is restricted to in-frame clones and leaves out a portion. The sample lists about 120,000 clones, 15% to 20% occurring once. Sequencing was carried out using central memory CD4+ T cells from blood. Source of these receptors: a man aged 25-40 years with type 1 diabetes. Both conserved end residues are part of each CDR3. A D gene is named only where the DNA matches it firmly. A clone size is listed for some rows: how often the clone was seen (once, few, many), or a class if it is expanded.

j_gene: TRBJ2-1; d_gene: .; v_gene: TRBV7-2; len: 14; abundance: few; CDR3aa: CASSLGPENNEQFF; CDR3nt: TGTGCCAGCAGCCTGGGACCAGAAAATAATGAGCAGTTCTTC
j_gene: TRBJ2-1; d_gene: .; v_gene: TRBV27; len: 13; abundance: few; CDR3aa: CASSPPLGNEQFF; CDR3nt: TGTGCCAGCAGCCCCCCATTGGGTAATGAGCAGTTCTTC
j_gene: TRBJ1-1; d_gene: .; v_gene: TRBV19; len: 13; abundance: few; CDR3aa: CASKLFERTEAFF; CDR3nt: TGTGCCAGTAAATTGTTTGAGCGCACTGAAGCTTTCTTT
j_gene: TRBJ2-7; d_gene: TRBD1; v_gene: TRBV6-1; len: 15; abundance: few; CDR3aa: CASSNQGAYFNEQYF; CDR3nt: TGTGCCAGCAGTAATCAGGGGGCTTACTTCAACGAGCAGTACTTC
j_gene: TRBJ1-4; d_gene: TRBD1; v_gene: TRBV29-1; len: 14; abundance: few; CDR3aa: CSVADRATNEKLFF; CDR3nt: TGCAGCGTTGCGGACAGGGCAACTAATGAAAAACTGTTTTTT
j_gene: TRBJ2-3; d_gene: TRBD1; v_gene: TRBV7-2; len: 16; abundance: .; CDR3aa: CASSLFWDSSTDTQYF; CDR3nt: TGTGCCAGCAGCTTATTCTGGGACAGTAGCACAGATACGCAGTATTTT
j_gene: TRBJ1-2; d_gene: .; v_gene: TRBV29-1; len: 15; abundance: .; CDR3aa: CSVVGGQTQEVGYTF; CDR3nt: TGCAGCGTTGTGGGAGGACAGACCCAGGAGGTGGGCTACACCTTC
j_gene: TRBJ2-3; d_gene: .; v_gene: TRBV28; len: 12; abundance: .; CDR3aa: CASSLWRGSQYF; CDR3nt: TGTGCCAGCAGTTTATGGAGAGGGTCGCAGTATTTT
j_gene: TRBJ2-7; d_gene: TRBD1; v_gene: TRBV5-1; len: 15; abundance: .; CDR3aa: CASMSTYRGSYEQYF; CDR3nt: TGCGCCAGCATGTCGACCTACAGGGGTTCCTACGAGCAGTACTTC
j_gene: TRBJ2-3; d_gene: .; v_gene: TRBV7-2; len: 14; abundance: few; CDR3aa: CASSLVERVDTQYF; CDR3nt: TGTGCCAGCAGCTTAGTCGAGAGGGTTGATACGCAGTATTTT
j_gene: TRBJ2-5; d_gene: .; v_gene: TRBV7-2; len: 12; abundance: .; CDR3aa: CASSPTRPVKYF; CDR3nt: TGTGCCAGCAGCCCCACAAGACCCGTTAAGTACTTC
j_gene: TRBJ2-1; d_gene: .; v_gene: TRBV25-1; len: 16; abundance: few; CDR3aa: CASSDPGTNTYNEQFF; CDR3nt: TGTGCCAGCAGTGATCCGGGCACGAACACCTACAATGAGCAGTTCTTC
j_gene: TRBJ2-1; d_gene: .; v_gene: TRBV5-1; len: 16; abundance: few; CDR3aa: CASSFDGGVSYNEQFF; CDR3nt: TGCGCCAGCAGCTTTGATGGCGGGGTCTCCTACAATGAGCAGTTCTTC
j_gene: TRBJ2-7; d_gene: TRBD1; v_gene: TRBV5-4; len: 16; abundance: few; CDR3aa: CASSEGPPGQGYEQYF; CDR3nt: TGTGCCAGCAGCGAAGGACCCCCGGGACAGGGTTACGAGCAGTACTTC
j_gene: TRBJ2-1; d_gene: .; v_gene: TRBV7-2; len: 14; abundance: many; CDR3aa: CASSPPGGGGEQFF; CDR3nt: TGTGCCAGCAGCCCACCAGGGGGGGGCGGTGAGCAGTTCTTC
j_gene: TRBJ2-2; d_gene: .; v_gene: TRBV29-1; len: 14; abundance: .; CDR3aa: CSGRGLANTGELFF; CDR3nt: TGCAGCGGGCGGGGGCTCGCGAACACCGGGGAGCTGTTTTTT
j_gene: TRBJ2-1; d_gene: .; v_gene: TRBV7-3; len: 12; abundance: .; CDR3aa: CASSLMSREQFF; CDR3nt: TGTGCCAGCAGCTTAATGTCCCGGGAGCAGTTCTTC
j_gene: TRBJ1-6; d_gene: .; v_gene: TRBV7-2; len: 15; abundance: .; CDR3aa: CASSLGQARNSPLHF; CDR3nt: TGTGCCAGCAGCTTAGGACAGGCCCGTAATTCACCCCTCCACTTT
j_gene: TRBJ2-1; d_gene: .; v_gene: TRBV30; len: 12; abundance: many; CDR3aa: CAWSVPDGQEFF; CDR3nt: TGTGCCTGGAGTGTACCCGATGGACAAGAGTTCTTC
j_gene: TRBJ2-7; d_gene: .; v_gene: TRBV19; len: 12; abundance: few; CDR3aa: CASSTSGYEQYF; CDR3nt: TGTGCCAGTAGTACCTCAGGGTACGAGCAGTACTTC